This T cell receptor (beta chain) is from a study of blood T cell repertoires in COVID-19. Overall study context: Nucleic acid was either cDNA or gDNA, and it came from T cells, B-cell-depleted T cells, or PBMCs.

Sequencing used immunoSEQ multiplex PCR; TCRdb keeps in-frame clones, though not all of them. The table includes 300,000 or so clones, over 75% detected once. Sequenced material: peripheral blood. The receptor was isolated from a woman aged 50 to 60 who had recovered from COVID-19.

Here the CDR3 reads CASREGAYEQYF. The CDR3 DNA is TGTGCCAGCAGAGAGGGGGCTTACGAGCAGTACTTC. The chain recombines TRBV6-6 with TRBJ2-7; 7 bases map to TRBD1. CDR3 length equals 12 residues. The V and J ends lost 6 bases and 4 bases, in that order; junction bases with no gene match: 3. Germline V gives CDR1 MNHNY, CDR2 SVGAGI (reference sequence).